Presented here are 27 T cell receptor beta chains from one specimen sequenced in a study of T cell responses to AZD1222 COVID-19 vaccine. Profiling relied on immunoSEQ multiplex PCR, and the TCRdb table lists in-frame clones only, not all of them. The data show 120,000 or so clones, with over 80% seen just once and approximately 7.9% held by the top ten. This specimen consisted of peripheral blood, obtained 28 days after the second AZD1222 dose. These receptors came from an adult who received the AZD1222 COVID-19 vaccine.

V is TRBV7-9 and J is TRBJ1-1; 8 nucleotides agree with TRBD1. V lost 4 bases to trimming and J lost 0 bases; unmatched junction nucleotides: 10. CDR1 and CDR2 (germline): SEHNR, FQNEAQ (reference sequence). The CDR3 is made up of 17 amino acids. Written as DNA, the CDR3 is TGTGCCAGCAGCTATGGGCCCCACAGGGGGATGAACACTGAAGCTTTCTTT. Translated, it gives CASSYGPHRGMNTEAFF.

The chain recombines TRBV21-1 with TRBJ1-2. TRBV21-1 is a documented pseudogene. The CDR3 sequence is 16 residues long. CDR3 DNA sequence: TGTGCCAGCAGCTGGGGGGGTGAAGGCAATAACTATGGCTACACCTTC. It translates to CASSWGGEGNNYGYTF.

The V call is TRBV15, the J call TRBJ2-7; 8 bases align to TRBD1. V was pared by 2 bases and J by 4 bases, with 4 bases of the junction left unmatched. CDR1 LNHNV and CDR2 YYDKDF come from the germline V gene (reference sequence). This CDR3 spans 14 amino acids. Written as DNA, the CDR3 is TGTGCCACCAGCAGAAAGACAGGGGATTACGAGCAGTACTTC. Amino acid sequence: CATSRKTGDYEQYF.

The CDR3 DNA reads TGTGCCAGCAGATCAATGACAGGGTTGACTAACTATGGCTACACCTTC. It translates to CASRSMTGLTNYGYTF. The chain combines TRBV5-4 with TRBJ1-2, with 7 bases fitting TRBD1. Germline V CDR1 and CDR2: SGHNT, YYREEE (reference sequence). Trimming removed 5 bases from V and 0 bases from J; junction bases left unmatched: 10. This CDR3 has 16 amino acids.

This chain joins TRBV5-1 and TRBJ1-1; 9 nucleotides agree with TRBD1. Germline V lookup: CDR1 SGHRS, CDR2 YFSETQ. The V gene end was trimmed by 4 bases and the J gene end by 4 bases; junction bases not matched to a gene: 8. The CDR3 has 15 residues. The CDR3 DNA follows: TGCGCCAGCAGCCTAGGACAGGGGTGGGGCACTGAAGCTTTCTTT. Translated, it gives CASSLGQGWGTEAFF.

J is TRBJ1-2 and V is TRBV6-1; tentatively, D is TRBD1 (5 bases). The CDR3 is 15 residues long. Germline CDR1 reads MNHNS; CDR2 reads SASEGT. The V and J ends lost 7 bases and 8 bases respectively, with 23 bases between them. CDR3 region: CASTQRVQGLGGYTF. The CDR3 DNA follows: TGTGCCAGCACCCAAAGGGTCCAGGGTTTAGGAGGCTACACCTTC.

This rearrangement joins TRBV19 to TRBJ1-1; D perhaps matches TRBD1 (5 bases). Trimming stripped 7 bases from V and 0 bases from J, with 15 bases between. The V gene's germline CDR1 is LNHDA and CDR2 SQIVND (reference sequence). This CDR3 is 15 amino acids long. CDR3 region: CASTQAGRMNTEAFF. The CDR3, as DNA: TGTGCCAGTACACAGGCAGGCCGCATGAACACTGAAGCTTTCTTT.

This CDR3 is CASSLDVGGYSPLHF. The CDR3 region has the DNA TGTGCCAGCAGCTTAGATGTCGGCGGGTATTCACCCCTCCACTTT. This sequence joins TRBV7-8 and TRBJ1-6; D not certain. CDR3 length: 15 amino acids. CDR1 and CDR2 from the germline V gene are SGHVS and FQNEAQ. Trimming removed 1 base from V and 8 bases from J, with 12 bases in between.

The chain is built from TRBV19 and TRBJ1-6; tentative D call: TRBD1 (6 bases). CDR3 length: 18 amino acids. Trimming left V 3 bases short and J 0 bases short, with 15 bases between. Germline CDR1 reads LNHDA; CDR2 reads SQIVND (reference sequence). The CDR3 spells CASSIFAGVSSYNSPLHF. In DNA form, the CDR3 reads TGTGCCAGTAGTATCTTTGCAGGGGTGAGCTCCTATAATTCACCCCTCCACTTT.

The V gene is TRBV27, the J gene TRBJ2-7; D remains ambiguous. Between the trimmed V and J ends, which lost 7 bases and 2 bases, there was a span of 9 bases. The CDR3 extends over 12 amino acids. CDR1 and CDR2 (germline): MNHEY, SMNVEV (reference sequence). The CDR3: CASKDWTYEQYF. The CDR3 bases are TGTGCCAGCAAAGACTGGACCTACGAGCAGTACTTC.

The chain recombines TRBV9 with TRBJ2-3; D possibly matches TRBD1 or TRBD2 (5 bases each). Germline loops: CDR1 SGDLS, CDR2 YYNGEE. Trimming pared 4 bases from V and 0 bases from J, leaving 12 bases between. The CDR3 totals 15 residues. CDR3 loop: CASSITWDSTDTQYF. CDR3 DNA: TGTGCCAGCAGCATAACCTGGGACAGCACAGATACGCAGTATTTT.

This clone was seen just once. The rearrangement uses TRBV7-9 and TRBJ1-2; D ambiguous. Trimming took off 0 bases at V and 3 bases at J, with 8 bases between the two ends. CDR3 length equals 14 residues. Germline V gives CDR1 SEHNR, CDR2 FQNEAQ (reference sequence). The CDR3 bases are TGTGCCAGCAGCTTAGCAGCCTCCTACTATGGCTACACCTTC. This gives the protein CASSLAASYYGYTF.

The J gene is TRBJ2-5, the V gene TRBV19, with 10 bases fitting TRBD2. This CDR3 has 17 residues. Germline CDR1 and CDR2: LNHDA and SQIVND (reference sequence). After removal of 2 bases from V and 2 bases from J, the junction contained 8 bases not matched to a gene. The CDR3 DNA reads TGTGCCAGTAGTATATGGCTAGCGGGAGACCAGCAAGAGACCCAGTACTTC. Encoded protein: CASSIWLAGDQQETQYF.

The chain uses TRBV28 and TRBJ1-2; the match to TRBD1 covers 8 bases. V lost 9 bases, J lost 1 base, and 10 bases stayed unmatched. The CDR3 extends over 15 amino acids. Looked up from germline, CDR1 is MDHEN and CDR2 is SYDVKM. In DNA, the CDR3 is TGTGCCAGTTTCGCCGGGACAGGAAATAACTATGGCTACACCTTC. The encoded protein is CASFAGTGNNYGYTF.

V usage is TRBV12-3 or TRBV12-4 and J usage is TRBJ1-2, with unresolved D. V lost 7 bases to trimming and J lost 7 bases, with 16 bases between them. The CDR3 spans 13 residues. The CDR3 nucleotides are TGTGCCAGCACCCTCATGGATCACGGTGGCTACACCTTC. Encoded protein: CASTLMDHGGYTF.

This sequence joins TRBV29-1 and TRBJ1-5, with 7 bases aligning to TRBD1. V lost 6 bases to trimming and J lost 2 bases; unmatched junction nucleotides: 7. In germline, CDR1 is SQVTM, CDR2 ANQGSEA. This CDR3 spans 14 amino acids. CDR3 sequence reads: CSVTGAVGNQPQHF. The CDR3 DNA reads TGCAGCGTCACAGGGGCAGTTGGCAATCAGCCCCAGCATTTT.

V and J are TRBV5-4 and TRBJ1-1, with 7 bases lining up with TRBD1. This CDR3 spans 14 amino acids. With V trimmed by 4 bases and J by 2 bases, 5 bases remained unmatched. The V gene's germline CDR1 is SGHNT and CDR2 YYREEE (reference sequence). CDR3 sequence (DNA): TGTGCCAGCAGCCTCGGGACAGCTAACACTGAAGCTTTCTTT. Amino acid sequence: CASSLGTANTEAFF.

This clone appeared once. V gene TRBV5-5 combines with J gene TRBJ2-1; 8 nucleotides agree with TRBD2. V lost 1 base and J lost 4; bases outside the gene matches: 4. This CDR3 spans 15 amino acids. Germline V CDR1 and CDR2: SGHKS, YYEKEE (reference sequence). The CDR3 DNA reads TGTGCCAGCAGCTTGAACGGGAGGGTTTACAATGAGCAGTTCTTC. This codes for CASSLNGRVYNEQFF.

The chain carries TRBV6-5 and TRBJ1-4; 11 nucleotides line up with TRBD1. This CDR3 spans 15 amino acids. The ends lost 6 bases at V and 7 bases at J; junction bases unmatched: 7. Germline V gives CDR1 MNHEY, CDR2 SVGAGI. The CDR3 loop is CASSQGQGAGEKLFF. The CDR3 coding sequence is TGTGCCAGCAGCCAAGGACAGGGGGCGGGTGAAAAACTGTTTTTT.

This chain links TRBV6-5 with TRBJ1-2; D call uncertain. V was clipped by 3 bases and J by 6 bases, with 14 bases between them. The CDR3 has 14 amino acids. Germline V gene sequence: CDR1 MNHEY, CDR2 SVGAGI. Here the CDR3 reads CASSYSTTANGYTF. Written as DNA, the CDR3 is TGTGCCAGCAGTTATTCAACGACTGCAAATGGCTACACCTTC.

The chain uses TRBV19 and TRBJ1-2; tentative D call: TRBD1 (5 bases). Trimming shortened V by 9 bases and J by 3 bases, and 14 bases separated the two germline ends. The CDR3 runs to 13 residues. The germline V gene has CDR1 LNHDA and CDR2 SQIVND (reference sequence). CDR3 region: CASHSQGDYGYTF. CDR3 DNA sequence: TGTGCCAGCCACTCCCAGGGTGACTATGGCTACACCTTC.

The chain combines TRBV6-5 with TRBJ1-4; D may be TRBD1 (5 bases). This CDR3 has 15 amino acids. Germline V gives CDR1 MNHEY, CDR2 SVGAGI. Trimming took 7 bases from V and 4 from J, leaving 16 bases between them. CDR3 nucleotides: TGTGCCAGCACCCGAAGGGGAGACGGTAATGAAAAACTGTTTTTT. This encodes CASTRRGDGNEKLFF.

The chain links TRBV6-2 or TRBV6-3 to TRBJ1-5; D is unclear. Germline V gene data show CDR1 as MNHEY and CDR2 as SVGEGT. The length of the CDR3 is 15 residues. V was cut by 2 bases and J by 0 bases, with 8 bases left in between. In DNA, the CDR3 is TGTGCCAGCAGTTACAGGAAATATAGCAATCAGCCCCAGCATTTT. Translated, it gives CASSYRKYSNQPQHF.

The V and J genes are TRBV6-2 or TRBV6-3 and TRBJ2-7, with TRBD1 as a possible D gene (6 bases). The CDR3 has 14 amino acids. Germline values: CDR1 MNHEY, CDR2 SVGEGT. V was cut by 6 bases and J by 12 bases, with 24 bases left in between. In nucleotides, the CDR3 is TGTGCCAGCAGCCAGCAACAGGGTCCCATGCGGCTGTACTTC. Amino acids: CASSQQQGPMRLYF.

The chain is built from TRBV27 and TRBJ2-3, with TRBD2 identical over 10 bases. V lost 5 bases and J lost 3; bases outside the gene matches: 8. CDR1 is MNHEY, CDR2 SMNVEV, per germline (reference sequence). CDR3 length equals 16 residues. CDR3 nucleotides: TGTGCCAGCAGTCGAGTCGGACTAGCGGAGACAGATACGCAGTATTTT. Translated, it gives CASSRVGLAETDTQYF.

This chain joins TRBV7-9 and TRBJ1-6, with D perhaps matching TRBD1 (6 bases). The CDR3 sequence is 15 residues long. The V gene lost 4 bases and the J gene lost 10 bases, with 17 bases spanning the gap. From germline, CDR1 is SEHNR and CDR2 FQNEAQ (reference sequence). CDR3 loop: CASSYGGGSGSPLHF. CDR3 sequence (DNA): TGTGCCAGCAGCTATGGAGGGGGTTCTGGATCACCCCTCCACTTT.

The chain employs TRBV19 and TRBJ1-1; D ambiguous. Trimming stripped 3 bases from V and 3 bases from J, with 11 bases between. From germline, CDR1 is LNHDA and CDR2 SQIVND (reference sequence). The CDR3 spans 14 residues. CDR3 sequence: CASSIDAADTEAFF. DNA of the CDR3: TGTGCCAGTAGTATCGACGCGGCGGACACTGAAGCTTTCTTT.